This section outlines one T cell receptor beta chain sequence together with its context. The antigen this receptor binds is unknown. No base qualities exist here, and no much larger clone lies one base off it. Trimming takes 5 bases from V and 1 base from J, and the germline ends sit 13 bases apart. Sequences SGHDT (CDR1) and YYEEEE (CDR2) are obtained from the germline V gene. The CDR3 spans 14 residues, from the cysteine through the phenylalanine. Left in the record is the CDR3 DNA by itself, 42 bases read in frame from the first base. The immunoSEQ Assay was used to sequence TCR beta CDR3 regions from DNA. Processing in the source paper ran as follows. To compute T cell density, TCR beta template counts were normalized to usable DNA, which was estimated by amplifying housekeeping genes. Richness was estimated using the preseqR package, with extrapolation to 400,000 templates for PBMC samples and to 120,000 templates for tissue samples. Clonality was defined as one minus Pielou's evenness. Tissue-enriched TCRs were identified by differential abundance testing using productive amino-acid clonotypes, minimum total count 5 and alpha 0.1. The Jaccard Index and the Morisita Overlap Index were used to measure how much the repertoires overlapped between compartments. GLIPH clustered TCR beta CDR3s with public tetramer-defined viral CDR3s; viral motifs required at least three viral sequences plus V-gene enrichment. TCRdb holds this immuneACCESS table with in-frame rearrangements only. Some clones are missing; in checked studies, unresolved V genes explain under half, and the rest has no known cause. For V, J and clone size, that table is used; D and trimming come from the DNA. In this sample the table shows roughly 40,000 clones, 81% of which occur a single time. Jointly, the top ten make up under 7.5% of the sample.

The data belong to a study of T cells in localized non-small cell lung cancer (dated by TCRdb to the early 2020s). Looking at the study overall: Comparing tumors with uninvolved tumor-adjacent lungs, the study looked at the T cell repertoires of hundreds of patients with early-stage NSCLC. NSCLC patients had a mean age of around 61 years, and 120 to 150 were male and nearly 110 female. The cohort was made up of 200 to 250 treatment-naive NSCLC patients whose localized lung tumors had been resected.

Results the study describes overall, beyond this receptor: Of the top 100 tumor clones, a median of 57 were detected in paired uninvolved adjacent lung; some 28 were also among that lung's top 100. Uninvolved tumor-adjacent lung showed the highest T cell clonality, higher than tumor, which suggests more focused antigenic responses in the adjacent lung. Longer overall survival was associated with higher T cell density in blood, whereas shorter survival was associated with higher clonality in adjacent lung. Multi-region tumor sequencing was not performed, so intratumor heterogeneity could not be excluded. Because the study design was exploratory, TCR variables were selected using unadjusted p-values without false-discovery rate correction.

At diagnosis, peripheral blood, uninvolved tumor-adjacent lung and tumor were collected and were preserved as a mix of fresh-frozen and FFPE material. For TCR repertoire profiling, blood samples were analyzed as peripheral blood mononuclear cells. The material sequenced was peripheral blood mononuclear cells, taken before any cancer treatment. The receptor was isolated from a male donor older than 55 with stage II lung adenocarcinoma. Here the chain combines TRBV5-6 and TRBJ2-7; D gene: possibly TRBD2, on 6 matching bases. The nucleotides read TGTGCCAGCAGAAACCGGGACTCTTCCTACGAGCAGTACTTC. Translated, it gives CASRNRDSSYEQYF.